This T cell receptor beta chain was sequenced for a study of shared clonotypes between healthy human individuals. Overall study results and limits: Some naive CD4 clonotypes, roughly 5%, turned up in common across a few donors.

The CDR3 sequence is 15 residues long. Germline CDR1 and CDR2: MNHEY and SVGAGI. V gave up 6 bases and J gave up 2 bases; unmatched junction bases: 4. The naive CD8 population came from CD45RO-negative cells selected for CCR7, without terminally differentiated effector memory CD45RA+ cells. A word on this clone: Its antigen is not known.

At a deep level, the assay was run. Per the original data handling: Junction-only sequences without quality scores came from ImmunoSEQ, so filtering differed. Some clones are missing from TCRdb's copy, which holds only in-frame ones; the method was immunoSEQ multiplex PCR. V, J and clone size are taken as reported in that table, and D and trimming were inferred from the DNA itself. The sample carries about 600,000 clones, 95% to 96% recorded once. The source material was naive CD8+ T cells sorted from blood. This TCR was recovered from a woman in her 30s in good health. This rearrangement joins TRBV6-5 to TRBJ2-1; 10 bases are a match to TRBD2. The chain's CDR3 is CASRPLAGPYNEQFF. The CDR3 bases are TGTGCCAGCAGGCCACTAGCGGGACCCTACAATGAGCAGTTCTTC.